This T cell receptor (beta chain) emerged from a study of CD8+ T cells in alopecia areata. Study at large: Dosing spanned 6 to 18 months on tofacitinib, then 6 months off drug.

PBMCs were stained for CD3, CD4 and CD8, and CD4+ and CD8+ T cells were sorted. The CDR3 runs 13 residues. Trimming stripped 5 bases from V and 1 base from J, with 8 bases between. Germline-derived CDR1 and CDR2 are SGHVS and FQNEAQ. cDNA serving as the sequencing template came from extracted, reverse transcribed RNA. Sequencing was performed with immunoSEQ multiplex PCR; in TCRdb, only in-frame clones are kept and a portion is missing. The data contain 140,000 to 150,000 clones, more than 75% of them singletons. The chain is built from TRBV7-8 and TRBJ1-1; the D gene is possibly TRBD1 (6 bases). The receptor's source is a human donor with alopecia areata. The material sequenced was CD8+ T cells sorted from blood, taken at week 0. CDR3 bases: TGTGCCAGCAGCGAGGACAGGAACACTGAAGCTTTCTTT. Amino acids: CASSEDRNTEAFF.